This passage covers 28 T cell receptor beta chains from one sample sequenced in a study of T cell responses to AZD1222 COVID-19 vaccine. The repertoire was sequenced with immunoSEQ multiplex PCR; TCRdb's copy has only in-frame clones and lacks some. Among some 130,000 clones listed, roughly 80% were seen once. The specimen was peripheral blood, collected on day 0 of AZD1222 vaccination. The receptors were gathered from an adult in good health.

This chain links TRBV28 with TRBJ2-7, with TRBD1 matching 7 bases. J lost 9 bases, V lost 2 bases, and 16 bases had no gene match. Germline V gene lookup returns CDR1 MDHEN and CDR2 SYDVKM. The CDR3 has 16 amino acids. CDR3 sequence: CASSLPLGQSSIVQYF. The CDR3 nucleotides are TGTGCCAGCAGTTTACCCCTGGGACAGTCTTCGATAGTGCAGTACTTC. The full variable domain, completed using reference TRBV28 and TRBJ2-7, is DVKVTQSSRYLVKRTGEKVFLECVQDMDHENMFWYRQDPGLGLRLIYFSYDVKMKEKGDIPEGYSVSREKKERFSLILESASTNQTSMYLCASSLPLGQSSIVQYFGPGTRLTVT.

In DNA, the CDR3 is TGTGCCTGGACTCGGGACAGGGGTAACTATGGCTACACCTTC. It translates to CAWTRDRGNYGYTF. V and J are TRBV30 and TRBJ1-2, with TRBD1 identical over 10 bases. V shed 4 bases and J 1 base; nucleotides not matched to a gene: 3. The germline CDR1 and CDR2 sequences are GTSNPN and SVGIG (reference sequence). CDR3 length equals 14 residues.

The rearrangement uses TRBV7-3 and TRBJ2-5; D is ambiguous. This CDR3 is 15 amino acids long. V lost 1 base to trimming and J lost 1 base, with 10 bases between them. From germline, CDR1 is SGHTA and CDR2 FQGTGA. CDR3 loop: CASSLIVGPQETQYF. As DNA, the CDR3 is TGTGCCAGCAGCTTAATCGTGGGTCCCCAAGAGACCCAGTACTTC.

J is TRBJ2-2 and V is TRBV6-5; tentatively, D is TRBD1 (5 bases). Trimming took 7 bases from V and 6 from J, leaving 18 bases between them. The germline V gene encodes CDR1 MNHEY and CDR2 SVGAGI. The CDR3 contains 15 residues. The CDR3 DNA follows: TGTGCCAGCACCATCATTACAGGAATCTCCGGGGAGCTGTTTTTT. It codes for CASTIITGISGELFF.

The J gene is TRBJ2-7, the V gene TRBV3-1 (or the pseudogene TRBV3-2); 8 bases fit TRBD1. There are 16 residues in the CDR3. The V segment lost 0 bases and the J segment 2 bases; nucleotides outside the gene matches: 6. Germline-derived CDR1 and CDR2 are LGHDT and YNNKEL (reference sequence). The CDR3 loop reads CASSQDNPTGAYEQYF. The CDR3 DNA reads TGTGCCAGCAGCCAAGATAACCCGACAGGGGCCTACGAGCAGTACTTC.

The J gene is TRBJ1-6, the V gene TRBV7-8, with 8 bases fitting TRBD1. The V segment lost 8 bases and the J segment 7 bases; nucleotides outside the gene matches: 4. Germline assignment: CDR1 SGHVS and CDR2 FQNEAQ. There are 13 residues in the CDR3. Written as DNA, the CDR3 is TGTGCCAGCCAGACAGGGGAGAATTCACCCCTCCACTTT. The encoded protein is CASQTGENSPLHF. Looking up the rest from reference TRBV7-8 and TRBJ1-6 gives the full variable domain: GAGVSQSPRYKVAKRGQDVALRCDPISGHVSLFWYQQALGQGPEFLTYFQNEAQLDKSGLPSDRFFAERPEGSVSTLKIQRTQQEDSAVYLCASQTGENSPLHFGNGTRLTVT.

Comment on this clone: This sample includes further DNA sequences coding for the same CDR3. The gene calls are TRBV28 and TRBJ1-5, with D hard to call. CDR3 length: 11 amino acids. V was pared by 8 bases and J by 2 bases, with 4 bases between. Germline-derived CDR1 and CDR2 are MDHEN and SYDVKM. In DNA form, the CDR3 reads TGTGCCAGCTCGGGCAATCAGCCCCAGCATTTT. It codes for CASSGNQPQHF.

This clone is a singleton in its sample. The CDR3 loop is CAWTQFNSPLHF. DNA for the CDR3: TGTGCCTGGACTCAGTTTAATTCACCCCTCCACTTT. The rearrangement uses TRBV30 and TRBJ1-6; D remains ambiguous. CDR3 length: 12 amino acids. The V and J ends lost 4 bases and 6 bases respectively, with 7 bases between them. Germline-derived CDR1 and CDR2 are GTSNPN and SVGIG (reference sequence).

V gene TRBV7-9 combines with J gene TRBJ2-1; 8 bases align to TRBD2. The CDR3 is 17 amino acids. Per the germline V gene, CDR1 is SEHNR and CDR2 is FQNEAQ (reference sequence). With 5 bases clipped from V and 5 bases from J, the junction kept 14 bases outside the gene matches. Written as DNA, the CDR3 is TGTGCCAGCAGCCCTCCCGGTACGGGGGGGAAAAACAATGAGCAGTTCTTC. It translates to CASSPPGTGGKNNEQFF.

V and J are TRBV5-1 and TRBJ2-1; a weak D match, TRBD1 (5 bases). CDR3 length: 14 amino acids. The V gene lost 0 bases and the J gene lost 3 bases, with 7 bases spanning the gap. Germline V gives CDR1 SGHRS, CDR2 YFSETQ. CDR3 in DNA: TGCGCCAGCAGCTTGGACAGGATCTACAATGAGCAGTTCTTC. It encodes CASSLDRIYNEQFF.

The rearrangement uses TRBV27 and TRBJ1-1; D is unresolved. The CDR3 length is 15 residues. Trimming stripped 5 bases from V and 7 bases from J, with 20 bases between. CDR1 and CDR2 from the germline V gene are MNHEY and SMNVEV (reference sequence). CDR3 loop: CASSPAEISSDEAFF. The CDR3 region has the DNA TGTGCCAGCAGTCCGGCCGAAATCAGCTCAGATGAAGCTTTCTTT.

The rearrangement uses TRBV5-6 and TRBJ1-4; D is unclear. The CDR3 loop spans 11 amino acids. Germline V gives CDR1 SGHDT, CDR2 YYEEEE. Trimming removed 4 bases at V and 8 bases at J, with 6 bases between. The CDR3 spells CASSTGEKLFF. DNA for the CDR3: TGTGCCAGCAGCACTGGAGAAAAACTGTTTTTT.

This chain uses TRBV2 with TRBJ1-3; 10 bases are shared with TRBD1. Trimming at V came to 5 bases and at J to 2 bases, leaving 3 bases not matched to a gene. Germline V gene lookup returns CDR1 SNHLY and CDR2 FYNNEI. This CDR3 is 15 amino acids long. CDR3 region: CASSRDRGAGNTIYF. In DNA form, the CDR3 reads TGTGCCAGCAGTAGGGACAGGGGAGCTGGAAACACCATATATTTT.

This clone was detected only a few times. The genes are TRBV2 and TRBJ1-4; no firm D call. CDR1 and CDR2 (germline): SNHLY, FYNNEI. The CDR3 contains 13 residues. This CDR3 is CGFRRATNEKLFF. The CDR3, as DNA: TGTGGCTTCCGCCGTGCAACTAATGAAAAACTGTTTTTT.

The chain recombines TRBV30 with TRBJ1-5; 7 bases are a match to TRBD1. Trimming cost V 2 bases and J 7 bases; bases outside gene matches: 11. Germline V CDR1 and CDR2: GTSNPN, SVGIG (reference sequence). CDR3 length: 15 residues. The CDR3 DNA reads TGTGCCTGGAGTTTACAGGGGAGGGGAGAACAGCCCCAGCATTTT. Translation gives CAWSLQGRGEQPQHF. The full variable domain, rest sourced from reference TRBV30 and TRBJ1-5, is SQTIHQWPATLVQPVGSPLSLECTVEGTSNPNLYWYRQAAGRGLQLLFYSVGIGQISSEVPQNLSASRPQDRQFILSSKKLLLSDSGFYLCAWSLQGRGEQPQHFGDGTRLSIL.

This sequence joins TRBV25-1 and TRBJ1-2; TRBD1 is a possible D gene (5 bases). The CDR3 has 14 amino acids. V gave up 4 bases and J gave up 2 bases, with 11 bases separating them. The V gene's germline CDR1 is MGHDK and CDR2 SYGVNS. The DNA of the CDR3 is TGTGCCAGCAGTGCTCGGGACGGAAACTATGGCTACACCTTC. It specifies CASSARDGNYGYTF.

The CDR3 is CASSPGLRGYGYTF. The CDR3 nucleotides read TGTGCCAGCAGTCCCGGACTGAGGGGCTATGGCTACACCTTC. V usage is TRBV28 and J usage is TRBJ1-2; possible D gene TRBD1, 5 bases. The germline V gene has CDR1 MDHEN and CDR2 SYDVKM. V lost 5 bases to trimming and J lost 4 bases, with 14 bases between them. The length of the CDR3 is 14 residues.

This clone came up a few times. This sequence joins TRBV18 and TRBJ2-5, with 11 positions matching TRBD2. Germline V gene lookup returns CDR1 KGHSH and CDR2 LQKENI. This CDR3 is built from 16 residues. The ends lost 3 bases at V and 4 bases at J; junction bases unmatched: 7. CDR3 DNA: TGTGCCAGCTCACCTGGGACTAGCGGCAGAGGAGAGACCCAGTACTTC. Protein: CASSPGTSGRGETQYF.

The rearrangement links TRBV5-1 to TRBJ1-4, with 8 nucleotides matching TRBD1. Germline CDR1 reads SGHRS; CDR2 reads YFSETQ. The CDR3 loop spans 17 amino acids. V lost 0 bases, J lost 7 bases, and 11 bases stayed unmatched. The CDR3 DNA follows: TGCGCCAGCAGCTTGGGAACAGGGGGATGGTTTAGTGAAAAACTGTTTTTT. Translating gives CASSLGTGGWFSEKLFF.

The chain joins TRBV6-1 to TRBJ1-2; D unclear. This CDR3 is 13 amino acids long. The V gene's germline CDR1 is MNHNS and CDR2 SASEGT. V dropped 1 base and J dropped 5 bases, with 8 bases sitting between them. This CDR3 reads CASSEVRGYGYTF. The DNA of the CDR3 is TGTGCCAGCAGTGAAGTCCGGGGATATGGCTACACCTTC.

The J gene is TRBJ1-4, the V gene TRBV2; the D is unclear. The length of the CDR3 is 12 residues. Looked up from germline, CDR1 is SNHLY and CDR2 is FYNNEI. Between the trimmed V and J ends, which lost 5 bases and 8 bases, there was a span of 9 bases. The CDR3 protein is CASSRAGEKLFF. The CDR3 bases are TGTGCCAGCAGTAGGGCGGGGGAAAAACTGTTTTTT.

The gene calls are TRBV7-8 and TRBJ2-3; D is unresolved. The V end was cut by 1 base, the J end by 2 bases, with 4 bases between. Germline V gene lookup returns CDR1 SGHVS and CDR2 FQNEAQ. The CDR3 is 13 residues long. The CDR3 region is CASSLGVTDTQYF. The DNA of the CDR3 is TGTGCCAGCAGCTTAGGAGTCACAGATACGCAGTATTTT.

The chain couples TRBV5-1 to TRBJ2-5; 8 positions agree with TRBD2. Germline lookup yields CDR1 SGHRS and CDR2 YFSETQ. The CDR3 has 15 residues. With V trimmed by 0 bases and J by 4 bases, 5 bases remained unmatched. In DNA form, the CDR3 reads TGCGCCAGCAGCTTGGCGGGGGGGCTTGGAGAGACCCAGTACTTC. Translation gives CASSLAGGLGETQYF.

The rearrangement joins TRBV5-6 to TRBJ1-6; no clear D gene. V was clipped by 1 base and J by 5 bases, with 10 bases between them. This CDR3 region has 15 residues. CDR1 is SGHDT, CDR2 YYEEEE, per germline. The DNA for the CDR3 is TGTGCCAGCAGCTTGCAGGTCCTGAATAATTCACCCCTCCACTTT. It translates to CASSLQVLNNSPLHF. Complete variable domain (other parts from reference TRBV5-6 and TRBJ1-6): DAGVTQSPTHLIKTRGQQVTLRCSPKSGHDTVSWYQQALGQGPQFIFQYYEEEERQRGNFPDRFSGHQFPNYSSELNVNALLLGDSALYLCASSLQVLNNSPLHFGNGTRLTVT.

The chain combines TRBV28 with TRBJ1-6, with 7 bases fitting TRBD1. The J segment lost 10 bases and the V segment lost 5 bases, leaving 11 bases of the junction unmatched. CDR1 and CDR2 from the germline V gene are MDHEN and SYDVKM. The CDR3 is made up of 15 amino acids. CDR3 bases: TGTGCCAGCAGTCCGATACAGGGGATAGAGTCACCCCTCCACTTT. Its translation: CASSPIQGIESPLHF. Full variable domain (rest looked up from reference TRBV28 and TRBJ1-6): DVKVTQSSRYLVKRTGEKVFLECVQDMDHENMFWYRQDPGLGLRLIYFSYDVKMKEKGDIPEGYSVSREKKERFSLILESASTNQTSMYLCASSPIQGIESPLHFGNGTRLTVT.

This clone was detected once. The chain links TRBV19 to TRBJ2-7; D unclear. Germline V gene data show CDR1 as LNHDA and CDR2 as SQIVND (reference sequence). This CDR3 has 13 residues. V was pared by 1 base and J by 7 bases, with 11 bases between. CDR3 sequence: CASSIAGPGEQYF. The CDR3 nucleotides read TGTGCCAGTAGTATAGCCGGACCTGGGGAGCAGTACTTC.

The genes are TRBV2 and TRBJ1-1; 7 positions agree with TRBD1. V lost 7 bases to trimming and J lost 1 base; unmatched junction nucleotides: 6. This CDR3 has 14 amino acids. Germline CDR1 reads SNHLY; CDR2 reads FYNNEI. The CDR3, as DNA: TGTGCCAGCAATCCTGACAGGGAGAACACTGAAGCTTTCTTT. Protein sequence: CASNPDRENTEAFF.

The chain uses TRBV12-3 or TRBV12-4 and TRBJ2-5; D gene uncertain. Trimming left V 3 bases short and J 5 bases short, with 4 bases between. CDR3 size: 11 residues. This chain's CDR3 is CASSLGETQYF. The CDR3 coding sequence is TGTGCCAGCAGTTTGGGGGAGACCCAGTACTTC.